Presented here are 26 T cell receptor beta chains from one specimen sequenced in a study of cytomegalovirus exposure and HLA in healthy donors. It was with 60 Vbeta and 13 Jbeta primers that the PCR ran. The protocol was immunoSEQ multiplex PCR, while the TCRdb copy is restricted to in-frame clones and leaves out a portion. The sample carries 200,000 or so clones, 75% to 80% recorded once. Sequencing used PBMCs. Receptor source: a woman aged 25 to 45 in good health and CMV-seropositive.

The chain carries TRBV7-9 and TRBJ2-7, with a tentative D call TRBD2 (6 bases). Trimming left V 4 bases short and J 5 bases short, with 24 bases between. The CDR3 length is 17 residues. The germline V gene encodes CDR1 SEHNR and CDR2 FQNEAQ (reference sequence). CDR3 nucleotide sequence: TGTGCCAGCAGCTCAGTCCGCCCAGGGAGGTACGGGGACGAGCAGTACTTC. This sequence encodes CASSSVRPGRYGDEQYF.

This clone came up a few times. The chain employs TRBV4-1 and TRBJ2-6; D may be TRBD1 (7 bases). The CDR3 loop spans 22 amino acids. V lost 0 bases and J 0 bases, leaving 24 bases between the germline ends. Germline V lookup: CDR1 MGHRA, CDR2 YSYEKL. The CDR3, as DNA: TGCGCCAGCAGCCAAGAGTGGTTAGCGGACAGGAGTTTATCCTCTGGGGCCAACGTCCTGACTTTC. Amino acids: CASSQEWLADRSLSSGANVLTF.

This clone came up a few times. This chain joins TRBV7-6 and TRBJ1-6; D perhaps matches TRBD1 (6 bases). Germline V gene lookup returns CDR1 SGHVS and CDR2 FNYEAQ. Deletions cut 1 base from V and 7 bases from J, with 8 bases between. CDR3 length equals 14 residues. The CDR3 nucleotides read TGTGCCAGCAGCTTAGGGACAGCGAATTCACCCCTCCACTTT. Protein product: CASSLGTANSPLHF.

The V and J genes are TRBV11-2 and TRBJ2-3, with D possibly being TRBD2 (6 bases). This CDR3 spans 13 amino acids. Germline loops: CDR1 SGHAT, CDR2 FQNNGV. Trimming took off 8 bases at V and 1 base at J, with 10 bases between the two ends. CDR3 sequence: CASRGGGTDTQYF. The CDR3 DNA reads as TGTGCCAGCCGGGGCGGGGGCACAGATACGCAGTATTTT.

The V call is TRBV4-2, the J call TRBJ2-3; 7 bases agree with TRBD2. The CDR3 spans 14 residues. The V gene end was trimmed by 6 bases and the J gene end by 5 bases; junction bases not matched to a gene: 8. Germline V gene data show CDR1 as LGHNA and CDR2 as YNFKEQ. CDR3 sequence reads: CASRRGGPEDTQYF. In nucleotides, the CDR3 is TGTGCCAGCAGGCGGGGAGGGCCGGAAGATACGCAGTATTTT.

The chain is built from TRBV6-4 and TRBJ1-6, with 9 bases aligning to TRBD1. This CDR3 has 15 residues. Germline V gene lookup returns CDR1 MRHNA and CDR2 SNTAGT. With V trimmed by 3 bases and J by 9 bases, 6 bases remained unmatched. This CDR3 is CASSELGQGSSPLHF. The CDR3 region has the DNA TGTGCCAGCAGTGAACTGGGACAGGGCAGTTCACCCCTCCACTTT.

The chain has TRBV5-6 and TRBJ2-3; 13 bases align to TRBD2. V was pared by 5 bases and J by 0 bases, with 3 bases of the junction left unmatched. Germline CDR1 SGHDT, CDR2 YYEEEE. The CDR3 sequence is 16 residues long. CDR3 coding DNA: TGTGCCAGCAGTCGACTAGCGGGAGGAAGCACAGATACGCAGTATTTT. This gives the protein CASSRLAGGSTDTQYF. Drawing the rest from reference TRBV5-6 and TRBJ2-3, the complete variable domain is DAGVTQSPTHLIKTRGQQVTLRCSPKSGHDTVSWYQQALGQGPQFIFQYYEEEERQRGNFPDRFSGHQFPNYSSELNVNALLLGDSALYLCASSRLAGGSTDTQYFGPGTRLTVL.

V is TRBV4-1 and J is TRBJ1-5; D remains unclear. This CDR3 is built from 15 residues. The V gene's germline CDR1 is MGHRA and CDR2 YSYEKL. Deletions cut 0 bases from V and 4 bases from J, with 10 bases between. CDR3 nucleotides: TGCGCCAGCAGCCAAGATTCGGGAAGGAATCAGCCCCAGCATTTT. Residues: CASSQDSGRNQPQHF.

This clone was observed once. DNA of the CDR3: TGTGCCATCAGTGAAAGGGTGGGAGGGGTAGGAGAGACCCAGTACTTC. Its protein product is CAISERVGGVGETQYF. The chain links TRBV10-3 to TRBJ2-5; 7 bases align to TRBD2. This CDR3 has 16 amino acids. Unmatched junction bases numbered 11, after V lost 3 bases and J lost 4 bases. Germline CDR1 ENHRY, CDR2 SYGVKD.

In its sample, this clone was seen once. V is TRBV29-1 and J is TRBJ2-1; the D gene is possibly TRBD1 (6 bases). V lost 0 bases to trimming and J lost 8 bases, with 8 bases between them. This CDR3 comprises 12 residues. Germline V lookup: CDR1 SQVTM, CDR2 ANQGSEA. CDR3 protein: CSVEDRTDEQFF. The CDR3 nucleotides are TGCAGCGTTGAAGACCGGACAGATGAGCAGTTCTTC.

The chain employs TRBV4-3 and TRBJ2-7; 7 bases fit TRBD1. Germline values: CDR1 LGHNA, CDR2 YSLEER. CDR3 length: 15 residues. The trim removed 0 bases at V and 1 base at J, leaving 3 bases unmatched. The CDR3 nucleotides are TGCGCCAGCAGCCAAGATTCGGGACAGTCCTACGAGCAGTACTTC. Amino acid sequence: CASSQDSGQSYEQYF.

This chain links TRBV6-5 with TRBJ2-5; D perhaps matches TRBD1 (6 bases). The J call may be in error: the DNA end matches TRBJ2-7 better. Germline V lookup: CDR1 MNHEY, CDR2 SVGAGI. There are 14 residues in the CDR3. The DNA of the CDR3 is TGTGCCAGCAGTTACAGGACAGAGCTATACGAGCAGTACTTC. It encodes CASSYRTELYEQYF.

The genes are TRBV6-6 and TRBJ2-5; TRBD1 is a possible D gene (6 bases). V lost 5 bases to trimming and J lost 1 base, with 8 bases between them. CDR3 size: 13 residues. The V gene's germline CDR1 is MNHNY and CDR2 SVGAGI (reference sequence). CDR3 amino acids: CASSVGAQETQYF. The CDR3 bases are TGTGCCAGCAGTGTGGGGGCCCAAGAGACCCAGTACTTC.

The chain couples TRBV6-5 to TRBJ1-2; the D is unclear. CDR1 is MNHEY and CDR2 is SVGAGI in the germline V gene. The CDR3 totals 15 residues. V lost 9 bases and J lost 4, with 21 bases in between. CDR3 in DNA: TGTGCCAGTACAAAGGTAGACGGCGCGGCCTATGGCTACACCTTC. Its translation: CASTKVDGAAYGYTF.

The V and J genes are TRBV5-1 and TRBJ1-4; a possible D gene is TRBD1 (6 bases). V was clipped by 2 bases and J by 1 base, with 6 bases between them. The CDR3 is made up of 14 amino acids. Germline assignment: CDR1 SGHRS and CDR2 YFSETQ. CDR3 protein: CASSLGGTNEKLFF. The CDR3 DNA reads as TGCGCCAGCAGCTTAGGGGGAACTAATGAAAAACTGTTTTTT.

The chain has TRBV19 and TRBJ1-3, with D possibly being TRBD1 (6 bases). V was trimmed by 3 bases and J by 4 bases, leaving 13 bases between them. Germline V gene lookup returns CDR1 LNHDA and CDR2 SQIVND (reference sequence). This CDR3 spans 15 amino acids. DNA of the CDR3: TGTGCCAGTAGTATCGGACAGTCCTCCGGAAACACCATATATTTT. It codes for CASSIGQSSGNTIYF.

The chain combines TRBV10-2 with TRBJ1-1; a possible D gene is TRBD1 (5 bases). Trimming pared 3 bases from V and 8 bases from J, leaving 10 bases between. This CDR3 comprises 12 residues. CDR1 is WSHSY and CDR2 is SAAADI in the germline V gene. CDR3 loop: CASSEVAGEAFF. For the CDR3, the DNA is TGCGCCAGCAGTGAAGTGGCAGGGGAAGCTTTCTTT.

The chain uses TRBV6-6 and TRBJ1-4; D gene ambiguous. Germline V gene sequence: CDR1 MNHNY, CDR2 SVGAGI (reference sequence). The CDR3 contains 15 residues. V was trimmed by 2 bases and J by 0 bases, leaving 7 bases between them. CDR3 sequence reads: CASSYVPATNEKLFF. The DNA for the CDR3 is TGTGCCAGCAGTTACGTCCCGGCAACTAATGAAAAACTGTTTTTT.

The V call is TRBV5-1, the J call TRBJ2-5, with D perhaps matching TRBD2 (6 bases). From germline, CDR1 is SGHRS and CDR2 YFSETQ. CDR3 size: 14 residues. Trimming took off 1 base at V and 5 bases at J, with 12 bases between the two ends. CDR3 nucleotide sequence: TGCGCCAGCAGCTTGCGGGGGATCGGGGAGACCCAGTACTTC. It is translated as CASSLRGIGETQYF.

This clone was seen a handful of times. This chain joins TRBV19 and TRBJ1-1, with TRBD1 identical over 10 bases. V shed 7 bases and J 4 bases; nucleotides not matched to a gene: 6. The CDR3 loop spans 14 amino acids. Germline V gene data show CDR1 as LNHDA and CDR2 as SQIVND (reference sequence). The DNA for the CDR3 is TGTGCCAGTAAAGACAGGGGGCAGGTCACTGAAGCTTTCTTT. It specifies CASKDRGQVTEAFF.

The rearrangement uses TRBV7-2 and TRBJ2-7; D not certain. The V gene's germline CDR1 is SGHTA and CDR2 FQGNSA. Trimming took off 4 bases at V and 4 bases at J, with 8 bases between the two ends. This CDR3 region has 12 residues. The CDR3 reads CASSSTSYEQYF. DNA of the CDR3: TGTGCCAGCAGCTCGACTTCATACGAGCAGTACTTC.

The chain has TRBV9 and TRBJ2-2; 9 nucleotides agree with TRBD1. Germline V gene lookup returns CDR1 SGDLS and CDR2 YYNGEE. This CDR3 contains 16 residues. Trimming at V came to 0 bases and at J to 7 bases, leaving 7 bases not matched to a gene. The CDR3 spells CASSVGAGTGIGELFF. For the CDR3, the DNA is TGTGCCAGCAGCGTAGGGGCCGGGACAGGGATCGGGGAGCTGTTTTTT. Filled out from reference TRBV9 and TRBJ2-2, the complete variable domain reads DSGVTQTPKHLITATGQRVTLRCSPRSGDLSVYWYQQSLDQGLQFLIQYYNGEERAKGNILERFSAQQFPDLHSELNLSSLELGDSALYFCASSVGAGTGIGELFFGEGSRLTVL.

This clone showed up just a few times. The chain has TRBV6-1 and TRBJ1-5; D remains unclear. Germline V gene sequence: CDR1 MNHNS, CDR2 SASEGT. The CDR3 contains 14 residues. V lost 10 bases and J 3 bases, leaving 16 bases between the germline ends. Here the CDR3 reads CATRTRQINQPQHF. CDR3 bases: TGTGCCACCAGAACTCGACAAATCAATCAGCCCCAGCATTTT.

In regard to this clone: The same CDR3 arises from other DNA sequences in this sample as well. This chain links TRBV6-5 with TRBJ1-5; TRBD1 is a possible D gene (6 bases). Per germline, CDR1 MNHEY and CDR2 SVGAGI. Trimming removed 6 bases at V and 4 bases at J, with 7 bases between. The CDR3 totals 12 residues. Here the CDR3 reads CASRQGNQPQHF. The CDR3 DNA is TGTGCCAGCAGACAGGGAAATCAGCCCCAGCATTTT.

The chain is built from TRBV11-3 and TRBJ2-1, with D perhaps matching TRBD2 (6 bases). From germline, CDR1 is SGHNT and CDR2 YENEEA. The ends were cut back, 5 bases at V and 8 bases at J, with 13 bases in the middle. CDR3 length: 13 residues. The CDR3 nucleotides read TGTGCCAGCAGCCATCTAGCGAACGATGAGCAGTTCTTC. Amino acids: CASSHLANDEQFF. The full variable domain, rest sourced from reference TRBV11-3 and TRBJ2-1, is EAGVVQSPRYKIIEKKQPVAFWCNPISGHNTLYWYLQNLGQGPELLIRYENEEAVDDSQLPKDRFSAERLKGVDSTLKIQPAELGDSAVYLCASSHLANDEQFFGPGTRLTVL.

This sequence joins TRBV9 and TRBJ2-3, with 7 positions matching TRBD2. J gave up 6 bases and V 4 bases, and 11 bases lay outside the gene matches. The CDR3 has 15 residues. Per germline, CDR1 SGDLS and CDR2 YYNGEE. In DNA form, the CDR3 reads TGTGCCAGCAGCTTCACCGGACTAGAGGCGGATACGCAGTATTTT. This encodes CASSFTGLEADTQYF.